This passage covers 11 T cell receptor beta chains from one sample sequenced in a study of blood T cell repertoires in COVID-19. Produced via immunoSEQ multiplex PCR; TCRdb's table is partial and in-frame only. Found here are a few hundred thousand clones, approximately 85% of them singletons; the top ten hold approximately 5.1%. Source material: peripheral blood. These receptors were collected from a man aged 45-65 years with active or convalescent COVID-19.

The chain links TRBV5-1 to TRBJ2-1, with a possible D match to TRBD1 (6 bases). V lost 0 bases and J 5 bases, leaving 15 bases between the germline ends. The CDR3 totals 16 residues. CDR1 SGHRS and CDR2 YFSETQ come from the germline V gene. CDR3 residues: CASSLDPADSNNEQFF. DNA for the CDR3: TGCGCCAGCAGCTTGGATCCAGCGGACAGCAACAATGAGCAGTTCTTC.

The chain uses TRBV9 and TRBJ2-3, with 10 bases fitting TRBD2. Germline CDR1 and CDR2: SGDLS and YYNGEE. With V trimmed by 3 bases and J by 1 base, 2 bases remained unmatched. The CDR3 runs 15 residues. The CDR3 DNA reads as TGTGCCAGCAGCGCCCTAGCGGGAGGCACAGATACGCAGTATTTT. Protein sequence: CASSALAGGTDTQYF.

This rearrangement joins TRBV3-1 (or the pseudogene TRBV3-2) to TRBJ2-2; TRBD1 is a possible D gene (6 bases). Trimming pared 4 bases from V and 5 bases from J, leaving 11 bases between. The CDR3 extends over 14 amino acids. Germline V lookup: CDR1 LGHDT, CDR2 YNNKEL (reference sequence). CDR3 region: CASSPRTGTGELFF. The CDR3, as DNA: TGTGCCAGCAGCCCCCGAACAGGGACCGGGGAGCTGTTTTTT.

The V and J genes are TRBV6-2 or TRBV6-3 and TRBJ1-5; D remains ambiguous. CDR3 length: 16 residues. Trimming shortened V by 0 bases and J by 1 base, and 10 bases separated the two germline ends. Germline CDR1 reads MNHEY; CDR2 reads SVGEGT. The CDR3 DNA reads TGTGCCAGCAGTTACTCGGGCAGAACCAGCAATCAGCCCCAGCATTTT. It codes for CASSYSGRTSNQPQHF.

The chain combines TRBV7-9 with TRBJ1-1; 9 bases are shared with TRBD1. Germline V gene lookup returns CDR1 SEHNR and CDR2 FQNEAQ (reference sequence). The CDR3 is made up of 19 amino acids. V lost 1 base, J lost 0 bases, and 12 bases stayed unmatched. CDR3 DNA: TGTGCCAGCAGCTTAGAGTACCCGGGACAGGGACCTCTGAACACTGAAGCTTTCTTT. This sequence encodes CASSLEYPGQGPLNTEAFF. The whole variable domain, filled in from reference TRBV7-9 and TRBJ1-1, reads DTGVSQNPRHKITKRGQNVTFRCDPISEHNRLYWYRQTLGQGPEFLTYFQNEAQLEKSRLLSDRFSAERPKGSFSTLEIQRTEQGDSAMYLCASSLEYPGQGPLNTEAFFGQGTRLTVV.

The chain is built from TRBV5-5 and TRBJ1-2; D not resolved. The CDR3 runs to 14 residues. The V end was cut by 6 bases, the J end by 1 base, with 13 bases between. Looked up from germline, CDR1 is SGHKS and CDR2 is YYEKEE (reference sequence). CDR3 sequence (DNA): TGTGCCAGCACCTTCACGTCGAGTAACTATGGCTACACCTTC. Protein: CASTFTSSNYGYTF.

This clone was seen only once. The rearrangement links TRBV6-5 to TRBJ2-7; D gene unclear. Trimming stripped 7 bases from V and 2 bases from J, with 12 bases between. This CDR3 spans 13 amino acids. Germline V gives CDR1 MNHEY, CDR2 SVGAGI. DNA of the CDR3: TGTGCCAGCACCTCCCCAACAGCCTACGAGCAGTACTTC. Its translation is CASTSPTAYEQYF.

The rearrangement uses TRBV28 and TRBJ2-1; D remains unclear. This CDR3 region has 15 residues. V was shortened by 3 bases and J by 3 bases, with 12 bases between the two germline ends. From germline, CDR1 is MDHEN and CDR2 SYDVKM. DNA for the CDR3: TGTGCCAGCAGTTTCTACGAGACAAACTACAATGAGCAGTTCTTC. Translation: CASSFYETNYNEQFF.

V gene TRBV19 combines with J gene TRBJ2-5; possible D gene TRBD1, 5 bases. The germline gives CDR1 LNHDA, CDR2 SQIVND (reference sequence). Trimming shortened V by 3 bases and J by 0 bases, and 8 bases separated the two germline ends. This CDR3 contains 14 residues. Here the CDR3 DNA reads TGTGCCAGTAGTATCGACAGTAACCAAGAGACCCAGTACTTC. It is translated as CASSIDSNQETQYF.

The chain joins TRBV16 to TRBJ1-2; D gene unclear. Trimming took 3 bases from V and 7 from J, leaving 12 bases between them. There are 13 residues in the CDR3. Germline CDR1 and CDR2: KGHSY and FQNENV. The CDR3 loop is CASSHSTIGGYTF. As DNA, the CDR3 is TGTGCCAGCAGCCACTCCACTATTGGTGGCTACACCTTC. Full variable domain (outside the CDR3, taken from reference TRBV16 and TRBJ1-2): GEEVAQTPKHLVRGEGQKAKLYCAPIKGHSYVFWYQQVLKNEFKFLISFQNENVFDETGMPKERFSAKCLPNSPCSLEIQATKLEDSAVYFCASSHSTIGGYTFGSGTRLTVV.

This chain uses TRBV7-2 with TRBJ1-3; weak D call: TRBD1 (5 bases). The length of the CDR3 is 16 residues. V was cut by 1 base and J by 4 bases, with 14 bases left in between. Looked up from germline, CDR1 is SGHTA and CDR2 is FQGNSA. The CDR3 nucleotides are TGTGCCAGCAGCTTAGGTGCAGGGCCTGGCGGAAACACCATATATTTT. This gives the protein CASSLGAGPGGNTIYF.